This T cell receptor beta chain is drawn from a study of cytotoxic CD8 clonotypes in ibrutinib-treated CLL. Study outcomes and limitations: Sampling times (in sustained-remission versus progressing patients) were not the same. Baseline clonality, higher than in age-matched healthy donors, tracked circulating CD8+ T-cell counts.

This clone has more than one count but fewer than ten. Its target is unknown. Trimming took 5 bases from V and 0 from J, leaving 8 bases between them. The germline V gene encodes CDR1 SGHTA and CDR2 FQGNSA. The CDR3 length is 14 residues. Sequencing used immunoSEQ multiplex PCR; TCRdb keeps in-frame clones, though not all of them. This table holds about 300,000 clones, about 72% found once. The TCR originated in a human donor with chronic lymphocytic leukemia. The sample consisted of PBMCs, taken at disease progression, from a patient treated with ibrutinib. The rearrangement joins TRBV7-2 to TRBJ1-3; a weak D match, TRBD1 (5 bases). The CDR3 bases are TGTGCCAGCAGCCAGGACAACTCTGGAAACACCATATATTTT. It yields the protein CASSQDNSGNTIYF.